Presented here are 27 T cell receptor beta chains from one specimen sequenced in a study of shared clonotypes between healthy human individuals. Assay used: immunoSEQ multiplex PCR; TCRdb lists only in-frame clones, some missing. The table records 85,000 to 100,000 clones, about 70% of them present only once. Source material: memory CD8+ T cells sorted from blood. The sample's subset: CD45RO+ cells pooled with CCR7-negative TemRA cells. These receptors were taken from a young man in good health.

V is TRBV7-9 and J is TRBJ2-1; D unclear. CDR1 and CDR2 (germline): SEHNR, FQNEAQ (reference sequence). V lost 1 base and J 5 bases, leaving 9 bases between the germline ends. The CDR3 has 14 amino acids. The CDR3 DNA follows: TGTGCCAGCAGCTTAGTTGGCAGTAACAATGAGCAGTTCTTC. Its translation: CASSLVGSNNEQFF. The variable domain in full, completed from reference TRBV7-9 and TRBJ2-1, reads DTGVSQNPRHKITKRGQNVTFRCDPISEHNRLYWYRQTLGQGPEFLTYFQNEAQLEKSRLLSDRFSAERPKGSFSTLEIQRTEQGDSAMYLCASSLVGSNNEQFFGPGTRLTVL.

This clone was recorded at least ten times. This rearrangement joins TRBV5-1 to TRBJ1-1; the match to TRBD1 covers 7 bases. CDR1 is SGHRS and CDR2 is YFSETQ in the germline V gene. J was trimmed by 6 bases and V by 4 bases; bases with no gene match: 9. The CDR3 consists of 14 residues. DNA for the CDR3: TGCGCCAGCAGCGTCAAGGGGGCATGGGCTGAAGCTTTCTTT. The encoded protein is CASSVKGAWAEAFF.

The V gene is TRBV14, the J gene TRBJ2-1; 10 nucleotides agree with TRBD2. CDR1 is SGHDN and CDR2 is FVKESK in the germline V gene. The CDR3 totals 18 residues. J was trimmed by 0 bases and V by 3 bases; bases with no gene match: 8. CDR3 region: CASSHGLAEDISYNEQFF. CDR3 coding DNA: TGTGCCAGCAGCCATGGACTAGCGGAAGATATCTCCTACAATGAGCAGTTCTTC.

The rearrangement joins TRBV9 to TRBJ2-5; the match to TRBD2 covers 8 bases. The CDR3 runs 16 residues. The V gene's germline CDR1 is SGDLS and CDR2 YYNGEE. V dropped 2 bases and J dropped 6; count of bases not matched to a gene: 12. DNA of the CDR3: TGTGCCAGCAGCGTCCAGGGGACGGGAGGGCCGCAGACCCAGTACTTC. It translates to CASSVQGTGGPQTQYF.

This sequence joins TRBV28 and TRBJ2-1; D unresolved. Trimming shortened V by 8 bases and J by 9 bases, and 11 bases separated the two germline ends. The CDR3 runs 11 residues. The germline CDR1 and CDR2 sequences are MDHEN and SYDVKM. DNA for the CDR3: TGTGCCAGCTGGGGTTATTCTGAGCAGTTCTTC. Translating gives CASWGYSEQFF.

The chain uses TRBV19 and TRBJ2-7; no firm D call. The CDR3 extends over 13 amino acids. V lost 9 bases, J lost 0 bases, and 12 bases lay in between. From germline, CDR1 is LNHDA and CDR2 SQIVND (reference sequence). The CDR3 bases are TGTGCCAGCTCGAGGCAGACCTCCTACGAGCAGTACTTC. Its protein is CASSRQTSYEQYF. Complete variable domain (other parts from reference TRBV19 and TRBJ2-7): DGGITQSPKYLFRKEGQNVTLSCEQNLNHDAMYWYRQDPGQGLRLIYYSQIVNDFQKGDIAEGYSVSREKKESFPLTVTSAQKNPTAFYLCASSRQTSYEQYFGPGTRLTVT.

With regard to this clone: This same CDR3 is encoded by further DNA sequences in the sample. The V and J genes are TRBV6-5 and TRBJ2-7; 9 nucleotides agree with TRBD2. The CDR3 covers 13 residues. The V gene's germline CDR1 is MNHEY and CDR2 SVGAGI. The J segment lost 4 bases and the V segment lost 4 bases, leaving 2 bases of the junction unmatched. The CDR3 spells CASSLAGAYEQYF. Written as DNA, the CDR3 is TGTGCCAGCAGTTTAGCGGGAGCTTACGAGCAGTACTTC.

The V call is TRBV6-6, the J call TRBJ2-5, with D perhaps matching TRBD1 or TRBD2 (6 bases each). V gave up 2 bases and J gave up 5 bases, with 12 bases separating them. From germline, CDR1 is MNHNY and CDR2 SVGAGI (reference sequence). The CDR3 consists of 14 residues. The CDR3 DNA reads TGTGCCAGCAGTTACACAGGGAGCGGGGAGACCCAGTACTTC. Translated: CASSYTGSGETQYF.

This clone was detected only a few times. The chain has TRBV21-1 and TRBJ2-2; TRBD2 reflects the table's D call only, with no check against the DNA. TRBV21-1 is listed as a pseudogene. The CDR3 is 17 residues long. The CDR3 reads CASSKSFRGLTSGELFF. CDR3 DNA: TGTGCCAGCAGCAAGAGTTTTAGAGGGCTCACTTCCGGGGAGCTGTTTTTT.

The V call is TRBV9, the J call TRBJ2-2; no definite D call. Trimming stripped 7 bases from V and 5 bases from J, with 9 bases between. The CDR3 is made up of 12 amino acids. CDR1 SGDLS and CDR2 YYNGEE come from the germline V gene. In nucleotides, the CDR3 is TGTGCCAGCGTAAGTGCGACCGGGGAGCTGTTTTTT. This codes for CASVSATGELFF. The variable domain in full, with the rest retrieved from reference TRBV9 and TRBJ2-2, is DSGVTQTPKHLITATGQRVTLRCSPRSGDLSVYWYQQSLDQGLQFLIQYYNGEERAKGNILERFSAQQFPDLHSELNLSSLELGDSALYFCASVSATGELFFGEGSRLTVL.

The chain joins TRBV2 to TRBJ1-4; 7 nucleotides align to TRBD1. This CDR3 is 12 amino acids long. V was clipped by 7 bases and J by 8 bases; unmatched bases: 4. In germline, CDR1 is SNHLY, CDR2 FYNNEI. The CDR3 DNA follows: TGTGCCAGCACTGACAGGGCGGAAAAACTGTTTTTT. It encodes CASTDRAEKLFF.

This clone was recorded many times. The J gene is TRBJ1-5, the V gene TRBV5-1; possibly TRBD1 for D (6 bases). V shed 3 bases and J shed 0 bases, with 10 bases lying between them. The CDR3 contains 15 residues. In germline, CDR1 is SGHRS, CDR2 YFSETQ. CDR3 nucleotides: TGCGCCAGCAGCTCGACAGGAGGTAGCAATCAGCCCCAGCATTTT. Residues: CASSSTGGSNQPQHF.

The J gene is TRBJ2-1, the V gene TRBV5-5, with D possibly TRBD1 on 6 matching bases. Trimming pared 6 bases from V and 7 bases from J, leaving 20 bases between. The CDR3 has 15 residues. In germline, CDR1 is SGHKS, CDR2 YYEKEE (reference sequence). This CDR3 reads CASTIDATQGNEQFF. Here the CDR3 DNA reads TGTGCCAGCACCATCGACGCAACCCAGGGGAATGAGCAGTTCTTC.

The J gene is TRBJ2-2, the V gene TRBV6-6; 14 bases align to TRBD2. The CDR3 totals 15 residues. Trimming removed 6 bases from V and 8 bases from J; junction bases left unmatched: 5. The germline V gene encodes CDR1 MNHNY and CDR2 SVGAGI (reference sequence). CDR3 DNA: TGTGCCAGCAGGGGGACTAGCGGGAGACAAGGGGAGCTGTTTTTT. Translated, it gives CASRGTSGRQGELFF.

This clone was detected once. In DNA, the CDR3 is TGTGCCAGCAGTTTAATCGGGGGGCTCTCTGGAAACACCATATATTTT. Translated, it gives CASSLIGGLSGNTIYF. This sequence joins TRBV27 and TRBJ1-3; a possible D gene is TRBD1 (6 bases). This CDR3 is built from 16 residues. Trimming took off 2 bases at V and 0 bases at J, with 11 bases between the two ends. Germline loops: CDR1 MNHEY, CDR2 SMNVEV (reference sequence).

The chain has TRBV27 and TRBJ2-7, with D perhaps matching TRBD1 (5 bases). In germline, CDR1 is MNHEY, CDR2 SMNVEV (reference sequence). V was shortened by 5 bases and J by 7 bases, with 12 bases between the two germline ends. The CDR3 extends over 12 amino acids. The CDR3 region is CASSPLKGEQYF. The CDR3, as DNA: TGTGCCAGCAGTCCCCTCAAGGGGGAGCAGTACTTC.

This clone was seen repeatedly, ten times or more. This chain links TRBV4-1 with TRBJ1-1; D gene unclear. Trimming removed 3 bases at V and 5 bases at J, with 16 bases between. This CDR3 is built from 15 residues. Germline CDR1 reads MGHRA; CDR2 reads YSYEKL. CDR3 protein: CASSQSGGIRTEAFF. The CDR3 coding sequence is TGCGCCAGCAGCCAGAGTGGAGGTATCCGAACTGAAGCTTTCTTT.

On this clone itself: This CDR3 is also generated by other DNA sequences in the sample. The chain links TRBV9 to TRBJ2-7, with a possible D match to TRBD1 (5 bases). Germline CDR1 SGDLS, CDR2 YYNGEE. The V end lost 0 bases, the J end lost 2 bases, and 9 bases lay between the germline ends. This CDR3 is built from 14 residues. This CDR3 is CASSVGQGTYEQYF. As DNA, the CDR3 is TGTGCCAGCAGCGTAGGGCAGGGAACCTACGAGCAGTACTTC.

The rearrangement links TRBV19 to TRBJ2-4; unclear D gene. CDR1 and CDR2 from the germline V gene are LNHDA and SQIVND (reference sequence). The CDR3 has 14 residues. The ends were cut back, 7 bases at V and 0 bases at J, with 10 bases in the middle. Here the CDR3 DNA reads TGTGCCAGTAAGCCCCAGCTAGCCAAAAACATTCAGTACTTC. Translated, it gives CASKPQLAKNIQYF.

This sequence joins TRBV11-2 and TRBJ2-3; D possibly matches TRBD1 or TRBD2 (7 bases each). The V end lost 3 bases, the J end lost 6 bases, and 13 bases lay between the germline ends. Germline values: CDR1 SGHAT, CDR2 FQNNGV. This CDR3 spans 14 amino acids. The chain's CDR3 is CASSFDQGGDTQYF. CDR3 DNA: TGTGCCAGCAGCTTCGACCAGGGGGGGGATACGCAGTATTTT.

The chain joins TRBV29-1 to TRBJ2-3, with a weak D call TRBD1 (5 bases). There are 14 residues in the CDR3. V dropped 3 bases and J dropped 0 bases, with 10 bases sitting between them. Germline assignment: CDR1 SQVTM and CDR2 ANQGSEA. CDR3 sequence reads: CSVDGAESTDTQYF. In DNA, the CDR3 is TGCAGCGTTGATGGGGCCGAGAGCACAGATACGCAGTATTTT.

The chain recombines TRBV6-4 with TRBJ2-1; perhaps TRBD1 as D (6 bases). This CDR3 is built from 14 residues. The V end lost 2 bases, the J end lost 6 bases, and 11 bases lay between the germline ends. Germline lookup yields CDR1 MRHNA and CDR2 SNTAGT. CDR3 loop: CASSDDTGPNEQFF. The CDR3 region has the DNA TGTGCCAGCAGTGACGATACAGGGCCCAATGAGCAGTTCTTC.

The chain employs TRBV29-1 and TRBJ2-7; D gene uncertain. V was clipped by 5 bases and J by 3 bases, with 14 bases between them. This CDR3 has 13 residues. Germline CDR1 SQVTM, CDR2 ANQGSEA. CDR3 DNA: TGCAGCGTTCTAGGGCAGTCCGTCTACGAGCAGTACTTC. Translated, it gives CSVLGQSVYEQYF.

The chain links TRBV2 to TRBJ2-5, with 15 bases lining up with TRBD2. The CDR3 has 19 residues. J gave up 0 bases and V 3 bases, and 8 bases lay outside the gene matches. Per germline, CDR1 SNHLY and CDR2 FYNNEI. The CDR3 sequence is CASSDGGTSGRTYQETQYF. For the CDR3, the DNA is TGTGCCAGCAGTGACGGGGGGACTAGCGGGAGGACCTACCAAGAGACCCAGTACTTC.

This clone was found a few times. The V gene is TRBV5-4, the J gene TRBJ1-2; 9 bases agree with TRBD1. CDR3 length equals 14 residues. Per the germline V gene, CDR1 is SGHNT and CDR2 is YYREEE (reference sequence). V was clipped by 1 base and J by 7 bases; unmatched bases: 5. In DNA, the CDR3 is TGTGCCAGCAGCTTGCGACAGGGGGAAAGTGGCTACACCTTC. It translates to CASSLRQGESGYTF.

This clone was recorded once. V usage is TRBV5-5 and J usage is TRBJ1-2; TRBD1 matches 9 bases. The CDR3 runs to 14 residues. Germline lookup yields CDR1 SGHKS and CDR2 YYEKEE (reference sequence). With 4 bases clipped from V and 4 bases from J, the junction kept 5 bases outside the gene matches. The CDR3 spells CASSQQGAGYGYTF. CDR3 in DNA: TGTGCCAGCAGCCAACAGGGGGCTGGCTATGGCTACACCTTC.

This clone has only a few counts. The chain links TRBV27 to TRBJ2-1; TRBD2 agrees at 9 bases. The CDR3 is 17 residues long. CDR1 and CDR2 (germline): MNHEY, SMNVEV (reference sequence). With V trimmed by 5 bases and J by 7 bases, 15 bases remained unmatched. In DNA, the CDR3 is TGTGCCAGCAGTCGGCGTGGGAGCGGGAGGATTCGGAATGAGCAGTTCTTC. It yields the protein CASSRRGSGRIRNEQFF.